This TCR beta chain was captured in a study of CD8+ T cells in alopecia areata. Whole-study results and caveats: Scalp sample sequencing also detects resident alphabeta T cells of normal skin.

Extracted from the samples, RNA was reverse transcribed into cDNA to serve as the sequencing template. Method: immunoSEQ multiplex PCR; TCRdb's copy keeps in-frame clones and lacks some. This table has 93,000 or so clones, 45% to 60% appearing once. This clone appeared once. Its target is not known. The CDR3 is 14 residues long. After removal of 5 bases from V and 4 bases from J, the junction contained 5 bases not matched to a gene. Germline values: CDR1 LNHDA, CDR2 SQIVND (reference sequence). The chain uses TRBV19 and TRBJ1-2; TRBD1 matches 9 bases. The receptor comes from a human donor in good health. Sequencing used CD4+ T cells sorted from blood. This CDR3 is CASSAGQGIYGYTF. The CDR3 DNA reads TGTGCCAGTAGTGCCGGACAGGGGATCTATGGCTACACCTTC.